The rows below give T cell receptor beta chains drawn from one sample of a study of radiotherapy plus CTLA-4 blockade in lung cancer. The repertoire was sequenced with immunoSEQ multiplex PCR; TCRdb's copy has only in-frame clones and lacks some. The sample contains 32,000 or so clones, around 75% of which appear only once. The specimen was peripheral blood, collected from a patient treated with radiotherapy plus ipilimumab. The origin of the receptors is a human donor with non-small cell lung cancer that progressed on radiotherapy plus ipilimumab. The CDR3 runs from the conserved cysteine through the conserved F or W. Fields, in order: V gene, J gene, D gene, clone size, CDR3 DNA, CDR3 protein. The D gene is left open where the match is weak. Clone size, where shown, is once, few, many, or a class for clones that have expanded.

TRBV7-2	TRBJ1-5	-	-	TGTGCCAGCAGCTTTGGGGTCAATCAGCCCCAGCATTTT	CASSFGVNQPQHF
TRBV4-3	TRBJ2-1	-	-	TGCGCCAGCAGCCAAGAGATCTCGTCCTACAATGAGCAGTTCTTC	CASSQEISSYNEQFF
TRBV5-1	TRBJ2-7	TRBD2	once	TGCGCCAGCAGAGTCACTAGCGGGGGGGGCTACGAGCAGTACTTC	CASRVTSGGGYEQYF
TRBV6-5	TRBJ1-2	-	-	TGTGCCAGCAGTTATCCGGGATTCGAGGGCTACACCTTC	CASSYPGFEGYTF
TRBV27	TRBJ2-2	TRBD1	-	TGTGCCAGCAGTTTAATCCCGGGACAGGGGACCGGGGAGCTGTTTTTT	CASSLIPGQGTGELFF
TRBV4-2	TRBJ2-7	TRBD1	-	TGTGCCAGCAGCCAATTTGCAGGGGGCCAAAGCTCCTACGAGCAGTACTTC	CASSQFAGGQSSYEQYF
TRBV19	TRBJ1-5	-	-	TGTGCCAGTAGCCGGGGGGCAGTCAATCAGCCCCAGCATTTT	CASSRGAVNQPQHF
TRBV6-6	TRBJ1-1	-	-	TGTGCCAGCAGTTACGCCTCCAGGGGAACTGAAGCTTTCTTT	CASSYASRGTEAFF
TRBV27	TRBJ2-1	TRBD2	-	TGTGCCAGCAGCGCCGGGACTACCTACAATGAGCAGTTCTTC	CASSAGTTYNEQFF
TRBV4-1	TRBJ2-1	TRBD1	-	TGCGCCAGCAGCCCCGAGAGAGGGGGCTATTACAATGAGCAGTTCTTC	CASSPERGGYYNEQFF
TRBV5-1	TRBJ2-3	TRBD2	-	TGCGCCAGCAGCTTGGGGGGACTAGCGGGTCACACAGATACGCAGTATTTT	CASSLGGLAGHTDTQYF
TRBV19	TRBJ1-2	-	-	TGTGCCAGTAGTATTCGGCAGGGATGGGAGTATGGCTACACCTTC	CASSIRQGWEYGYTF
TRBV20-1	TRBJ2-3	-	-	TGCAGTGCTAGGCCTTCAGATACGCAGTATTTT	CSARPSDTQYF
TRBV4-3	TRBJ1-4	-	-	TGCGCCAGCAGCCAGGTTTTTTTGGGCAGTGAAAAACTGTTTTTT	CASSQVFLGSEKLFF
TRBV7-8	TRBJ1-4	-	-	TGTGCCAGCAGCTTAGGGCACGCTCGGGAAAAACTGTTTTTT	CASSLGHAREKLFF
TRBV2	TRBJ2-1	-	-	TGTGCCAGCAGTCTCCCCCCAGACAACTACAATGAGCAGTTCTTC	CASSLPPDNYNEQFF
TRBV4-1	TRBJ1-5	TRBD1	medium-sized	TGCGCCAGCAGCCAACTCCCAGGGGACAGGGTTAGCAATCAGCCCCAGCATTTT	CASSQLPGDRVSNQPQHF
TRBV18	TRBJ1-1	-	-	TGTGCCAGCTCACCGGGGAACACTGAAGCTTTCTTT	CASSPGNTEAFF
TRBV5-1	TRBJ2-2	TRBD1	-	TGCGCCAGCAGGCCCGGGACAGGGCGAGCCGGGGAGCTGTTTTTT	CASRPGTGRAGELFF
TRBV5-1	TRBJ2-2	-	-	TGCGCCAGTGATCAGGGAGCAGGCACCGGGGAGCTGTTTTTT	CASDQGAGTGELFF
TRBV18	TRBJ2-7	TRBD2	-	TGTGCCAGCTCCCCGGGACTAGCGGGGGATGGAGAGCAGTACTTC	CASSPGLAGDGEQYF
TRBV28	TRBJ2-7	-	-	TGTGCCAGCAGACTACGCCCGGCATCCTCCTACGAGCAGTACTTC	CASRLRPASSYEQYF
TRBV6-5	TRBJ1-2	TRBD1	-	TGTGCCAGCATGACAGGGGAATATGGCTACACCTTC	CASMTGEYGYTF
TRBV4-3	TRBJ1-1	-	-	TGCGCCAGCAGCTATTCGCAGCTGAACACTGAAGCTTTCTTT	CASSYSQLNTEAFF
TRBV18	TRBJ1-4	TRBD1	-	TGTGCCAGCTCACCACCAAACAGGGGCGGTGAAAAACTGTTTTTT	CASSPPNRGGEKLFF
TRBV28	TRBJ2-3	TRBD1	-	TGTGCCAGCAGCCCAGGGGGCCGAACAGATACGCAGTATTTT	CASSPGGRTDTQYF
TRBV6-5	TRBJ1-1	TRBD1	few	TGTGCCAGCAGTTACGCACAGGGGGAGTTTCTCTTT	CASSYAQGEFLF
TRBV28	TRBJ2-2	-	medium-sized	TGTGCCAGCAGTTTGGGCCCCTTTAGTCTGCCCGGGGAGCTGTTTTTT	CASSLGPFSLPGELFF
TRBV6-4	TRBJ1-5	-	-	TGTGCCAGCAGTGACTCCAGCAGAGGGCGATTCAATCAGCCCCAGCATTTT	CASSDSSRGRFNQPQHF
TRBV5-1	TRBJ2-2	-	-	TGCGCCAGCAGCTCTGGACAGCTAGGGGCCGGGGAGCTGTTTTTT	CASSSGQLGAGELFF
TRBV10-2	TRBJ1-1	-	-	TGCGCCAGCAGTGAGTCGGGGGGACTTACTGAAGCTTTCTTT	CASSESGGLTEAFF
TRBV7-2	TRBJ1-4	-	-	TGTGCCAGCAGCTCGGAGGGCTGGGGCGAAAAACTGTTTTTT	CASSSEGWGEKLFF
TRBV5-6	TRBJ2-1	TRBD2	-	TGTGCCAGCAGCTCCGGGACTAGCGGAGGACTCTCCTACAATGAGCAGTTCTTC	CASSSGTSGGLSYNEQFF
TRBV4-3	TRBJ2-7	TRBD2	few	TGCGCCAGCAGCCGAGGGACTAGCTACGAGCAGTACTTC	CASSRGTSYEQYF
TRBV5-4	TRBJ1-2	-	-	TGCGCCAGCAGCCAAGATTTCGGAGGGGGTGGTGGCTACACCTTC	CASSQDFGGGGGYTF
TRBV7-8	TRBJ2-5	-	once	TGTGCCAGCAACCTTGGGGATTGGGCCCGAGCCCAGTACTTC	CASNLGDWARAQYF
TRBV18	TRBJ2-3	TRBD2	-	TGTGCCAGCTCACCGGGACTAGCGGTTAGCACAGATACGCAGTATTTT	CASSPGLAVSTDTQYF
TRBV30	TRBJ1-2	-	-	TGTGCCTGGGGAGGAAGGAGAGGCTACACCTTC	CAWGGRRGYTF
TRBV30	TRBJ2-1	TRBD1	-	TGTGCCTGGAGTCCCACAGGGGGCAATGAGCAGTTCTTC	CAWSPTGGNEQFF
TRBV15	TRBJ2-7	-	-	TGTGCCACCAGCAGACAGGGGGGGAACGAGCAGTACTTC	CATSRQGGNEQYF
TRBV5-8	TRBJ1-2	TRBD1	-	TGTGCCAGCAGCTGGACAGGGAAAGTTTCCTATGGCTACACCTTC	CASSWTGKVSYGYTF
TRBV9	TRBJ2-3	TRBD1	-	TGTGCCAGCAGCGTAAGACAGGGGGCTGGGGGCACAGATACGCAGTATTTT	CASSVRQGAGGTDTQYF
TRBV2	TRBJ2-3	TRBD2	-	TGTGCCAGCAGACCCAGTAGCGGGGGAAAATCAGATACGCAGTATTTT	CASRPSSGGKSDTQYF
TRBV27	TRBJ2-7	-	few	TGTGCCAGCAGGCAAGGGGTTCCGACGTACGAGCAGTACTTC	CASRQGVPTYEQYF
TRBV6-1	TRBJ2-3	-	-	TGTGCCAGCAGCGGGACACTATCTAGCACAGATACGCAGTATTTT	CASSGTLSSTDTQYF
TRBV7-9	TRBJ2-7	TRBD1	few	TGTGCCAGCAGCTTTCCGGACAGGCCCTACGAGCAGTACTTC	CASSFPDRPYEQYF
TRBV4-3	TRBJ1-1	-	-	TGCGCCAGCAGCCAAGAAGCCCAGATGAACACTGAAGCTTTCTTT	CASSQEAQMNTEAFF
TRBV11-2	TRBJ1-4	-	-	TGTGCCAGCAGCCTGTATTTTAGGGCGGACGAAAAACTGTTTTTT	CASSLYFRADEKLFF
TRBV28	TRBJ2-7	-	-	TGTGCCAGCAGTTTGGGCCTACGAACGGGGCCGCTCTACGAGCAGTACTTC	CASSLGLRTGPLYEQYF
TRBV4-2	TRBJ1-2	-	-	TGTGCCAGCAGCCAAGATAAGTCAGCAATAATCGACAAGGATGGCTACACCTTC	CASSQDKSAIIDKDGYTF
TRBV9	TRBJ2-5	-	-	TGTGCCAGCAGCTCAAGCCCCTTGGAGACCCAGTACTTC	CASSSSPLETQYF
TRBV6-6	TRBJ2-1	-	-	TGTGCCAGCAGCCGACAATATAGGGAGAGTGAGCAGTTCTTC	CASSRQYRESEQFF
TRBV7-2	TRBJ2-1	-	-	TGTGCCAGCAGCTTAGGGAGGAACAATGAGCAGTTCTTC	CASSLGRNNEQFF
TRBV20-1	TRBJ1-3	-	once	TGCAGTGCTAGGTGGGGAAACACCATATATTTT	CSARWGNTIYF
TRBV27	TRBJ1-1	-	few	TGTGCCAGCAGCACTACAGGGTCCGACACTGAAGCTTTCTTT	CASSTTGSDTEAFF
TRBV15	TRBJ2-4	-	-	TGTGCCACCAGCAGAGAACGTTTAGCCAAAAACATTCAGTACTTC	CATSRERLAKNIQYF
TRBV2	TRBJ2-2	TRBD1	-	TGTGCCAGCACCGGACAGGGCTTCACCGGGGAGCTGTTTTTT	CASTGQGFTGELFF
TRBV19	TRBJ1-1	TRBD1	few	TGTGCCAGTAGTACTCATGGCCGGACAGGGCGGAACACTGAAGCTTTCTTT	CASSTHGRTGRNTEAFF
TRBV11-2	TRBJ1-5	TRBD1	-	TGTGCCAGCAGCTCTGGGACAGGGGCTGGTCAGCCCCAGCATTTT	CASSSGTGAGQPQHF